The T cell receptor beta chain under discussion was sequenced for a study of blood T cells in healthy people across ages. Study results and caveats: Roughly linear declines in TCR beta diversity per million T cells occurred with age. Naive T cell percentage showed a strong correlation with the diversity of TCR beta.

Turning to this clonotype: As yet, its antigen is unknown. Given a much more abundant clone one base away, this may be a read error.

Trimming left V 3 bases short and J 13 bases short, with 16 bases between. This CDR3 contains 13 residues. The V gene's germline CDR1 is ENHRY and CDR2 SYGVKD. A sample-barcoded 5' primer and a J-beta primer mix were used in a second PCR of about 7 to 12 cycles. Every single cDNA molecule received a tag from a template-switch adaptor with 12 random nucleotides. MiXCR, run by TCRdb on the 5' RACE reads, gives a single entry per CDR3 protein. Found here are 650,000 to 1,000,000 distinct CDR3 sequences, roughly 40% of them singletons; the top ten hold over 10%. The sequenced sample consisted of blood. This sequence joins TRBV10-3 and TRBJ2-1; possibly TRBD2 for D (6 bases). This TCR derives from a man aged 18 to 30 in good health. CDR3 amino acids: CAISEGRAGPQFF. CDR3 in DNA: TGTGCCATCAGTGAAGGACGAGCGGGTCCACAGTTCTTC.